The 20 T cell receptor beta chains reported below all come from one sample, sequenced in a study of blood T cell repertoires in COVID-19. Clones were sequenced by immunoSEQ multiplex PCR, and TCRdb holds only the in-frame ones, with some missing. The sample lists 350,000 to 450,000 clones, around 87% seen once, with about 1.9% in the top ten. Specimen: PBMCs or T cells enriched from blood (not recorded which). These receptors originate from a man aged 35-49 years in a cohort exposed to, infected with or recovered from COVID-19 (not recorded which).

The genes are TRBV15 and TRBJ2-3; no firm D call. The ends were cut back, 1 base at V and 2 bases at J, with 10 bases in the middle. The germline gives CDR1 LNHNV, CDR2 YYDKDF (reference sequence). CDR3 length equals 15 residues. CDR3 sequence: CATSRVSRLTDTQYF. The CDR3 DNA is TGTGCCACCAGCAGAGTATCTCGTCTCACAGATACGCAGTATTTT.

This clone has a handful of counts. The chain carries TRBV15 and TRBJ2-7; no clear D gene. V lost 3 bases, J lost 5 bases, and 5 bases lay in between. Germline V CDR1 and CDR2: LNHNV, YYDKDF (reference sequence). There are 11 residues in the CDR3. CDR3 loop: CATSSHNEQYF. As DNA, the CDR3 is TGTGCCACCAGCAGCCACAACGAGCAGTACTTC.

The J gene is TRBJ1-1, the V gene TRBV19; D is uncertain. CDR3 size: 12 residues. V lost 11 bases, J lost 8 bases, and 18 bases lay in between. The germline CDR1 and CDR2 sequences are LNHDA and SQIVND (reference sequence). CDR3 in amino acids: CASFPGLGEAFF. The CDR3 DNA sequence: TGTGCCTCGTTTCCGGGATTGGGGGAAGCTTTCTTT.

The chain has TRBV4-1 and TRBJ1-3, with 7 bases matching TRBD1. The V gene end was trimmed by 4 bases and the J gene end by 2 bases; junction bases not matched to a gene: 5. The germline gives CDR1 MGHRA, CDR2 YSYEKL. CDR3 length equals 15 residues. Here the CDR3 reads CASSLETGTGNTIYF. The DNA for the CDR3 is TGCGCCAGCAGCCTGGAGACAGGGACTGGAAACACCATATATTTT.

In this sample, this clone turned up once. The chain combines TRBV11-2 with TRBJ2-2; weak D call: TRBD2 (5 bases). CDR3 length equals 15 residues. Germline V gene lookup returns CDR1 SGHAT and CDR2 FQNNGV. Trimming removed 4 bases at V and 12 bases at J, with 21 bases between. CDR3 nucleotide sequence: TGTGCCAGCAGCTCTATAGGGAAAACACCGGGGAAGCTGTTTTTT. Amino acids: CASSSIGKTPGKLFF.

The rearrangement joins TRBV19 to TRBJ1-3; D is unclear. The CDR3 runs to 14 residues. The V end lost 3 bases, the J end lost 2 bases, and 8 bases lay between the germline ends. In germline, CDR1 is LNHDA, CDR2 SQIVND (reference sequence). DNA of the CDR3: TGTGCCAGTAGTATTATCGGGACTGGAAACACCATATATTTT. Translating it yields CASSIIGTGNTIYF.

The V call is TRBV10-3, the J call TRBJ1-4, with D tentatively TRBD1 (5 bases). CDR3 size: 15 residues. V was shortened by 0 bases and J by 8 bases, with 13 bases between the two germline ends. Germline V gives CDR1 ENHRY, CDR2 SYGVKD. Here the CDR3 DNA reads TGTGCCATCAGTGAGTCAGGCAGGGCGGGGGAAAAACTGTTTTTT. Amino acid sequence: CAISESGRAGEKLFF.

This clone was picked up one time. The CDR3 spells CASSPGDRGFGGYTF. Here the CDR3 DNA reads TGTGCCAGCAGCCCAGGGGACAGGGGGTTTGGCGGCTACACCTTC. The genes are TRBV28 and TRBJ1-2; 11 positions agree with TRBD1. J was trimmed by 8 bases and V by 6 bases; bases with no gene match: 11. The CDR3 sequence is 15 residues long. Germline CDR1 reads MDHEN; CDR2 reads SYDVKM.

V usage is TRBV2 and J usage is TRBJ2-3; the D gene is possibly TRBD1 (5 bases). The V gene's germline CDR1 is SNHLY and CDR2 FYNNEI. The ends were cut back, 6 bases at V and 1 base at J, with 14 bases in the middle. There are 15 residues in the CDR3. The chain's CDR3 is CASSSEWGGTDTQYF. DNA for the CDR3: TGTGCCAGCAGCTCCGAGTGGGGCGGCACAGATACGCAGTATTTT.

The chain employs TRBV6-1 and TRBJ1-5; 8 nucleotides agree with TRBD1. V trimming: 1 base; J trimming: 4 bases; junction bases outside the gene matches: 9. The germline V gene has CDR1 MNHNS and CDR2 SASEGT. CDR3 length: 17 residues. As DNA, the CDR3 is TGTGCCAGCAGTGAAGGAGTCTCACAGGGGGGTAATCAGCCCCAGCATTTT. Translating it yields CASSEGVSQGGNQPQHF.

This clone was seen once. The rearrangement uses TRBV11-2 and TRBJ1-4; TRBD1 aligns across 7 bases. The CDR3 length is 16 residues. The germline V gene has CDR1 SGHAT and CDR2 FQNNGV. Losses at the gene ends were 5 bases for V and 0 bases for J; bases not matched to a gene: 6. The CDR3 DNA reads TGTGCCAGCAGCGTTAGGACAGGAGCAACTAATGAAAAACTGTTTTTT. Amino acid sequence: CASSVRTGATNEKLFF.

The rearrangement links TRBV30 to TRBJ2-7; perhaps TRBD1 as D (5 bases). V was cut by 2 bases and J by 2 bases, with 10 bases left in between. CDR1 is GTSNPN, CDR2 SVGIG, per germline (reference sequence). The CDR3 spans 13 residues. CDR3 sequence: CAWSKGLTYEQYF. The CDR3 DNA reads TGTGCCTGGAGTAAGGGGCTGACCTACGAGCAGTACTTC. Looking up the rest from reference TRBV30 and TRBJ2-7 gives the full variable domain: SQTIHQWPATLVQPVGSPLSLECTVEGTSNPNLYWYRQAAGRGLQLLFYSVGIGQISSEVPQNLSASRPQDRQFILSSKKLLLSDSGFYLCAWSKGLTYEQYFGPGTRLTVT.

J is TRBJ2-6 and V is TRBV2; D unclear. V was shortened by 4 bases and J by 0 bases, with 4 bases between the two germline ends. The CDR3 runs 14 residues. Germline V CDR1 and CDR2: SNHLY, FYNNEI. The CDR3 spells CASSGASGANVLTF. In DNA, the CDR3 is TGTGCCAGCAGTGGGGCCTCTGGGGCCAACGTCCTGACTTTC.

V gene TRBV29-1 combines with J gene TRBJ1-1, with a possible D match to TRBD1 (5 bases). Germline CDR1 reads SQVTM; CDR2 reads ANQGSEA. The V and J ends lost 6 bases and 2 bases respectively, with 16 bases between them. This CDR3 is 14 amino acids long. The CDR3: CSVEQGSNNTEAFF. CDR3 bases: TGCAGCGTGGAGCAGGGAAGTAATAACACTGAAGCTTTCTTT.

The rearrangement links TRBV3-1 (or the pseudogene TRBV3-2) to TRBJ1-2; 8 bases are shared with TRBD1. CDR1 is LGHDT and CDR2 is YNNKEL in the germline V gene (reference sequence). V shed 4 bases and J 6 bases; nucleotides not matched to a gene: 16. This CDR3 region has 17 residues. The CDR3 coding sequence is TGTGCCAGCAGCCCAGGGACAGGCAGAGGAGGAAGGAATGGCTACACCTTC. Translation: CASSPGTGRGGRNGYTF.

V usage is TRBV20-1 and J usage is TRBJ2-1; TRBD2 aligns across 10 bases. Trimming cost V 6 bases and J 11 bases; bases outside gene matches: 4. CDR3 length equals 11 residues. Germline assignment: CDR1 DFQATT and CDR2 SNEGSKA (reference sequence). The CDR3 reads CSAPTSGKQFF. For the CDR3, the DNA is TGCAGTGCACCAACTAGCGGGAAGCAGTTCTTC.

The chain couples TRBV7-2 to TRBJ2-2; D remains ambiguous. CDR1 and CDR2 (germline): SGHTA, FQGNSA. This CDR3 comprises 14 residues. V lost 5 bases and J 6 bases, leaving 13 bases between the germline ends. The CDR3 nucleotides are TGTGCCAGCAGCCCCAGGTATGCCGCCGGGGAGCTGTTTTTT. Protein sequence: CASSPRYAAGELFF.

J is TRBJ1-3 and V is TRBV18; TRBD1 matches at 10 bases. Per germline, CDR1 KGHSH and CDR2 LQKENI. The CDR3 covers 16 residues. Germline trimming cut 5 bases from V and 7 bases from J; bases unmatched to any gene: 11. In DNA form, the CDR3 reads TGTGCCAGCTCATCTCCGGGACAGGGGAATAGGAACACCATATATTTT. As protein: CASSSPGQGNRNTIYF. Full variable domain (remainder filled in from reference TRBV18 and TRBJ1-3): NAGVMQNPRHLVRRRGQEARLRCSPMKGHSHVYWYRQLPEEGLKFMVYLQKENIIDESGMPKERFSAEFPKEGPSILRIQQVVRGDSAAYFCASSSPGQGNRNTIYFGEGSWLTVV.

This chain uses TRBV19 with TRBJ2-1, with 7 bases matching TRBD1. Germline CDR1 and CDR2: LNHDA and SQIVND (reference sequence). Trimming at V came to 4 bases and at J to 5 bases, leaving 5 bases not matched to a gene. This CDR3 has 14 residues. This chain's CDR3 is CASSNDRVNNEQFF. The CDR3 DNA is TGTGCCAGTAGTAACGACAGGGTTAACAATGAGCAGTTCTTC.

V is TRBV13 and J is TRBJ2-4; 9 positions agree with TRBD1. V shed 5 bases and J 6 bases; nucleotides not matched to a gene: 14. This CDR3 is 17 amino acids long. CDR1 PRHDT and CDR2 FYEKMQ come from the germline V gene (reference sequence). CDR3 sequence reads: CASSPPGQGLAGNIQYF. The CDR3 DNA follows: TGTGCCAGCAGCCCCCCGGGACAGGGATTGGCGGGAAACATTCAGTACTTC.